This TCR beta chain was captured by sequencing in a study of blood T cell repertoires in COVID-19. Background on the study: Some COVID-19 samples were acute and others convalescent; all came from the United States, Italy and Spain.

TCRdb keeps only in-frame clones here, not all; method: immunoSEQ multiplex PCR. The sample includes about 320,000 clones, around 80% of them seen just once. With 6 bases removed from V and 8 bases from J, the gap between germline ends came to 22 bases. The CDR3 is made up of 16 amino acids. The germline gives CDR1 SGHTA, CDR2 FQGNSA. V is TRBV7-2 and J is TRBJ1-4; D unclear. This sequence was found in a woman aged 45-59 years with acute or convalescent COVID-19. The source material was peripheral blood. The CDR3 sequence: CASSPRLTGIGEKLFF. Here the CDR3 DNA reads TGTGCCAGCAGTCCCCGCCTGACGGGGATAGGGGAAAAACTGTTTTTT. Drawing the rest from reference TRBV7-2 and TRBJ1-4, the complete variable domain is GAGVSQSPSNKVTEKGKDVELRCDPISGHTALYWYRQSLGQGLEFLIYFQGNSAPDKSGLPSDRFSAERTGGSVSTLTIQRTQQEDSAVYLCASSPRLTGIGEKLFFGSGTQLSVL.